The 22 T cell receptor beta chains presented below share a single source sample, sequenced in a study of cytomegalovirus exposure and HLA in healthy donors. The PCR had 60 Vbeta and 13 Jbeta primers. Data came from immunoSEQ multiplex PCR; TCRdb stores just in-frame clones and leaves some out. Of tens of thousands of clones listed, approximately 80% are singletons. Sample: PBMCs. These receptors all stem from a man aged 18 to 35 in good health and CMV-seropositive.

This clone was observed a few times. The chain combines TRBV10-3 with TRBJ1-1; 7 nucleotides agree with TRBD1. Germline trimming cut 3 bases from V and 11 bases from J; bases unmatched to any gene: 9. This CDR3 has 13 residues. Looked up from germline, CDR1 is ENHRY and CDR2 is SYGVKD. CDR3 sequence (DNA): TGTGCCATCAGTGACCCTAGGGGGCCGAGGGCTTTCTTT. Protein sequence: CAISDPRGPRAFF.

The chain is built from TRBV30 and TRBJ1-1, with TRBD1 matching 8 bases. CDR1 GTSNPN and CDR2 SVGIG come from the germline V gene (reference sequence). V gave up 5 bases and J gave up 0 bases; unmatched junction bases: 8. This CDR3 is 15 amino acids long. The CDR3 protein is CAWDITGGVNTEAFF. CDR3 sequence (DNA): TGTGCCTGGGACATAACAGGGGGGGTGAACACTGAAGCTTTCTTT.

This chain links TRBV10-1 with TRBJ2-1; 14 bases fit TRBD2. The V gene end was trimmed by 10 bases and the J gene end by 2 bases; junction bases not matched to a gene: 4. The CDR3 is 15 residues long. Germline V gene lookup returns CDR1 WNHNN and CDR2 SYGVQD (reference sequence). The CDR3 protein is CATGTSGSAYNEQFF. In DNA form, the CDR3 reads TGCGCCACCGGGACTAGCGGGAGCGCCTACAATGAGCAGTTCTTC.

V is TRBV29-1 and J is TRBJ2-3; TRBD1 aligns across 8 bases. The CDR3 is made up of 15 amino acids. CDR1 and CDR2 from the germline V gene are SQVTM and ANQGSEA. Unmatched junction bases numbered 6, after V lost 4 bases and J lost 0 bases. Here the CDR3 reads CSVGNRGTSTDTQYF. The CDR3 DNA reads TGCAGCGTTGGTAACAGGGGGACTAGCACAGATACGCAGTATTTT.

The genes are TRBV18 and TRBJ1-1; 9 bases fit TRBD1. In germline, CDR1 is KGHSH, CDR2 LQKENI. CDR3 length: 13 amino acids. The junction had 8 bases not matched to a gene; V was cut back by 10 bases and J by 5 bases. Written as DNA, the CDR3 is TGTGCCACCTTAGCCGGACAGGGGACTGAAGCTTTCTTT. Translating gives CATLAGQGTEAFF.

This chain uses TRBV13 with TRBJ1-1, with D uncertain. The CDR3 has 11 amino acids. The germline V and J ends were trimmed by 0 bases and 11 bases, with 7 bases remaining between them. From germline, CDR1 is PRHDT and CDR2 FYEKMQ (reference sequence). The DNA of the CDR3 is TGTGCCAGCAGCTTAGGGGGAGAGGCTTTCTTT. Its protein is CASSLGGEAFF.

The V and J genes are TRBV11-1 and TRBJ2-1; possibly TRBD2 for D (6 bases). In germline, CDR1 is SGHAT, CDR2 FQDESV (reference sequence). V shed 5 bases and J shed 0 bases, with 11 bases lying between them. The CDR3 is made up of 15 amino acids. The DNA of the CDR3 is TGTGCCAGCAGCCTAAGACTAGACTCCTACAATGAGCAGTTCTTC. Translated, it gives CASSLRLDSYNEQFF.

V and J are TRBV4-1 and TRBJ2-5; D possibly corresponds to TRBD1 (6 bases). Germline CDR1 and CDR2: MGHRA and YSYEKL. This CDR3 comprises 16 residues. V was clipped by 4 bases and J by 2 bases, with 17 bases between them. The CDR3 sequence: CASSRTVGATQETQYF. The CDR3 DNA follows: TGCGCCAGCAGCCGTACTGTGGGGGCCACACAAGAGACCCAGTACTTC.

The V call is TRBV30, the J call TRBJ1-5; D is ambiguous. CDR1 is GTSNPN, CDR2 SVGIG, per germline (reference sequence). V lost 3 bases to trimming and J lost 1 base, with 4 bases between them. This CDR3 spans 12 amino acids. The CDR3 reads CAWRSSNQPQHF. Here the CDR3 DNA reads TGTGCCTGGAGATCAAGCAATCAGCCCCAGCATTTT.

The gene calls are TRBV6-1 and TRBJ1-2, with D perhaps TRBD1 (5 bases). V lost 1 base, J lost 7 bases, and 13 bases lay in between. The CDR3 sequence is 14 residues long. The germline gives CDR1 MNHNS, CDR2 SASEGT. In nucleotides, the CDR3 is TGTGCCAGCAGTGAAGGGGTAGGGGCGAGTGGCTACACCTTC. Amino acids: CASSEGVGASGYTF.

The chain combines TRBV7-7 with TRBJ2-5, with a possible D match to TRBD1 (5 bases). V was shortened by 3 bases and J by 2 bases, with 7 bases between the two germline ends. Germline V lookup: CDR1 SSHAT, CDR2 FNYEAQ (reference sequence). This CDR3 comprises 13 residues. The CDR3 loop is CASSLRQQETQYF. The CDR3 DNA reads as TGTGCCAGCAGCTTGAGACAGCAAGAGACCCAGTACTTC.

CDR3 sequence (DNA): TGTGCCAGCAGCTTGACCGGGACAGGGATCTATGGCTACACCTTC. Translated, it gives CASSLTGTGIYGYTF. This sequence joins TRBV6-5 and TRBJ1-2; 9 positions match TRBD1. The germline V gene has CDR1 MNHEY and CDR2 SVGAGI. The V gene end was trimmed by 6 bases and the J gene end by 4 bases; junction bases not matched to a gene: 9. The CDR3 loop spans 15 amino acids.

This clone was seen once. The chain employs TRBV11-2 and TRBJ2-7, with TRBD1 matching over 7 bases. Per the germline V gene, CDR1 is SGHAT and CDR2 is FQNNGV. This CDR3 comprises 17 residues. V dropped 2 bases and J dropped 2; count of bases not matched to a gene: 12. For the CDR3, the DNA is TGTGCCAGCAGCTTATCCCAAAGCTCAGGGACAGCCTACGAGCAGTACTTC. This gives the protein CASSLSQSSGTAYEQYF.

This chain uses TRBV23-1 with TRBJ2-1; TRBD1 agrees at 8 bases. TRBV23-1 qualifies as an ORF whose function is uncertain. The ends lost 11 bases at V and 2 bases at J; junction bases unmatched: 5. The CDR3 runs to 13 residues. CDR3 protein: CAPQDRAYNEQFF. Written as DNA, the CDR3 is TGCGCCCCACAGGACAGGGCCTACAATGAGCAGTTCTTC.

The chain combines TRBV5-4 with TRBJ2-5, with 7 bases fitting TRBD2. The end of the DNA aligns better with TRBJ2-7, so the J call may be wrong. This CDR3 is built from 13 residues. The germline V gene encodes CDR1 SGHNT and CDR2 YYREEE (reference sequence). In DNA form, the CDR3 reads TGTGCCAGCAGCTGGGACTACTCCTACGAGCAGTACTTC. Translating gives CASSWDYSYEQYF.

V usage is TRBV30 and J usage is TRBJ2-7; 7 bases fit TRBD1. Trimming cost V 7 bases and J 4 bases; bases outside gene matches: 13. In germline, CDR1 is GTSNPN, CDR2 SVGIG (reference sequence). This CDR3 comprises 14 residues. The CDR3 reads CASRRDRGTYEQYF. The CDR3 DNA reads TGTGCCTCGCGCCGGGACAGAGGAACTTACGAGCAGTACTTC.

This clone has only one observation. This chain joins TRBV29-1 and TRBJ1-3, with D uncertain. There are 11 residues in the CDR3. Germline V gene data show CDR1 as SQVTM and CDR2 as ANQGSEA. V was trimmed by 3 bases and J by 4 bases, leaving 4 bases between them. Here the CDR3 reads CSVDRGNTIYF. Here the CDR3 DNA reads TGCAGCGTTGACCGGGGAAACACCATATATTTT.

The gene calls are TRBV7-7 and TRBJ2-5, with 9 bases lining up with TRBD1. The CDR3 sequence is 15 residues long. Germline V gives CDR1 SSHAT, CDR2 FNYEAQ (reference sequence). With V trimmed by 5 bases and J by 1 base, 5 bases remained unmatched. Here the CDR3 reads CASSMGQGRQETQYF. CDR3 coding DNA: TGTGCCAGCAGCATGGGACAGGGCCGCCAAGAGACCCAGTACTTC. Combining the CDR3 with reference TRBV7-7 and TRBJ2-5 gives the whole variable domain GAGVSQSPRYKVTKRGQDVTLRCDPISSHATLYWYQQALGQGPEFLTYFNYEAQPDKSGLPSDRFSAERPEGSISTLTIQRTEQRDSAMYRCASSMGQGRQETQYFGPGTRLLVL.

The rearrangement links TRBV29-1 to TRBJ2-2; D gene unclear. CDR1 and CDR2 (germline): SQVTM, ANQGSEA. This CDR3 region has 16 residues. Between the trimmed V and J ends, which lost 5 bases and 6 bases, there was a span of 22 bases. CDR3 loop: CSVKTYDALLAGELFF. CDR3 nucleotide sequence: TGCAGCGTTAAAACATATGACGCACTATTGGCCGGGGAGCTGTTTTTT.

V usage is TRBV19 and J usage is TRBJ1-1; the D is unclear. The V end lost 7 bases, the J end lost 5 bases, and 17 bases lay between the germline ends. CDR1 LNHDA and CDR2 SQIVND come from the germline V gene (reference sequence). CDR3 length equals 14 residues. This chain's CDR3 is CASTSPSTRTEAFF. DNA of the CDR3: TGTGCCAGTACCTCACCCTCGACGCGGACTGAAGCTTTCTTT.

CDR3 sequence reads: CAWSEGTSGRPSYEQYF. CDR3 DNA sequence: TGTGCCTGGAGTGAAGGGACTAGCGGGAGGCCCTCCTACGAGCAGTACTTC. The chain recombines TRBV30 with TRBJ2-7, with 15 positions matching TRBD2. Germline V gene data show CDR1 as GTSNPN and CDR2 as SVGIG (reference sequence). The V segment lost 1 base and the J segment 0 bases; nucleotides outside the gene matches: 4. The CDR3 runs to 17 residues.

This chain uses TRBV29-1 with TRBJ1-1, with TRBD1 matching over 10 bases. The CDR3 is 14 residues long. Germline V CDR1 and CDR2: SQVTM, ANQGSEA. V was clipped by 6 bases and J by 3 bases; unmatched bases: 7. The DNA for the CDR3 is TGCAGCGTGAGACAGGGGGCTAGTGACACTGAAGCTTTCTTT. As protein: CSVRQGASDTEAFF.